This T cell receptor beta chain is from a study of beta chain features in type 1 diabetes. Study context: Over all samples combined, some 110 million sorted cells were examined.

Investigators reverse transcribed all isolated RNA, so they sequenced expressed TCRB transcripts. Naive, central memory and regulatory T cell samples yielded about 3.9 million reads on average. The table came from immunoSEQ multiplex PCR; TCRdb's copy has only in-frame clones and leaves some out. Here the sample spans over 600,000 clones, 12% being singletons. V lost 3 bases, J lost 2 bases, and 8 bases lay in between. The CDR3 has 15 amino acids. Germline V gives CDR1 MNHEY, CDR2 SMNVEV (reference sequence). Of note for this clone: Its target is unknown.

Findings and limits, study-wide: Among patients, naive, central memory and Treg TCRB repertoires appeared more similar than among healthy donors. The study found moderately but significantly shorter TCRB CDR3s in all four CD4+ subsets of Type 1 diabetes patients.

The sequenced material came from naive CD4+ T cells from blood. V gene TRBV27 combines with J gene TRBJ2-6, with D hard to call. The sequence came from a man younger than 45 with type 1 diabetes. The CDR3 sequence: CASSFKVTGANVLTF. In DNA, the CDR3 is TGTGCCAGCAGTTTTAAAGTGACTGGGGCCAACGTCCTGACTTTC.